This TCR beta chain was observed in a study of CXCR3-negative and CXCR3-positive naive CD8 T cells (dated by TCRdb to the late 2010s). With regard to the full study: In total, 120 million to 150 million TRB reads were obtained, which works out to roughly 1.5 +/- 0.3 million reads per library. Diversity and physicochemical repertoire analyses covered some eleven donors pooled from two independent experiments. Naive subsets from about five donors and memory cells from 3 donors were included in the TRBV-TRBJ cluster analysis. The investigation overall reported the following: Comparably high repertoire diversity was found in both naive subsets, whereas much lower repertoire diversity was found in memory CD8+ T cells. Because surface CD5, which is linked to self-reactivity in mice, was comparable between the naive subsets, TCR interaction strength was also inferred from TRB CDR3 physicochemical properties. Compared with CXCR3-negative naive cells, CXCR3-positive naive cells had TRB CDR3s with higher hydrophobicity (lower Kidera factor 4), lower energy, and higher strength and volume indices. Freshly isolated PBMCs were used for most assays because CXCR3 expression partially decreased after cryopreservation. Similar TRBV-TRBJ usage was shown by naive CXCR3-negative and CXCR3-positive cells from the same donor, whereas distinct patterns were shown by memory cells.

Including the terminal cysteine and phenylalanine, the CDR3 comprises 12 residues. No DNA accompanies this entry. The germline V gene sets CDR1 to SQVTM and CDR2 to ANQGSEA. Regarding this clonotype: Its antigen is unknown.

For every CD8+ T cell subset, 300,000 cells were flow-sorted straight into RLT lysis buffer, and each subset was sorted in triplicate. Naive CD8+ T cells were defined stringently as CD45RO-CCR7+CD27+CD95- to exclude memory contaminants. Using standard density gradient centrifugation, peripheral blood mononuclear cells were isolated from buffy coats. Naive CXCR3-negative and CXCR3-positive CD8+ T cells were flow-sorted on a FACSAria III. An RNeasy Mini Kit was used to extract total RNA from the sorted cells. The sequencer listed for this sample is NextSeq 550. The Human TCR Profiling Kit (MiLaboratory) was used to make UMI-labeled 5' RACE TRB cDNA libraries. cDNA synthesis used the entire amount of extracted RNA, and PCR amplification then used the entire amount of cDNA produced. Libraries were prepared in parallel using an identical number of PCR cycles. Per the source publication's procedure: MIGEC and MiXCR extracted about 50,000 +/- 9,200 unique UMI-labeled TRB cDNA molecules per library, requiring at least two reads per UMI. On average, roughly 40,000 +/- 10,000 functional in-frame TRB CDR3 nucleotide clonotypes lacking stop codons were found per library. Diversity metrics, including normalized Shannon-Wiener and Chao1, were computed in VDJtools after downsampling to 5000 UMI-labeled TRB molecules per sample. VDJtools was used to calculate clonotype-size-weighted physicochemical properties of the central five CDR3 residues, namely interaction energy, strength, volume and Kidera factor 4. Following TCRdb reprocessing, every CDR3 protein sequence forms one entry, and DNA is not provided. The V and J calls and clone size are TCRdb's, not the authors'. The table kept for this sample lists roughly 59,000 distinct CDR3 sequences. Of the sample, 0.55% to 0.75% is held by the ten largest clones.

This chain is built from TRBV29-1 and TRBJ2-7; TCRdb's D gene call, TRBD1, goes unchecked for lack of DNA. The receptor was derived from a human donor in good health. Some clones in this sample may be carry-over from other donors' samples. Sequenced sample: naive CXCR3+ CD8+ T cells from blood. The sample's cell subset or site label, in plain terms: CD45RO-CCR7+CD27+CD95- naive CD8+ T cells expressing CXCR3 (TNR3+). The CDR3 protein: CSARTGDYEQYF.